This TCR beta chain is from a study of blood T cell repertoires in COVID-19. Study overall: PBMCs, B-cell-depleted T cells, or T cells were the source of the cDNA or gDNA that made up the material.

The sample holds a few counts of this clone. In the source study's methods: Nucleated cell number was recorded as an estimate derived from reference gene primer amplification. Using immunoSEQ multiplex PCR, the repertoire was profiled, and TCRdb retains in-frame clones only, with some absent. That table furnishes V, J and clone size, whereas the DNA furnished D and trimming. The table lists some 130,000 clones, 85% to 90% of them singletons. The CDR3 is 17 amino acids. CDR1 is WNHNN and CDR2 is SYGVQD in the germline V gene (reference sequence). The ends were cut back, 0 bases at V and 0 bases at J, with 12 bases in the middle.

This sequence originates from a man in his fifties with active or convalescent COVID-19. Sequences were obtained from peripheral blood. V gene TRBV10-1 combines with J gene TRBJ2-1; weak D call: TRBD1 (6 bases). The CDR3 loop is CASSESWSRGSYNEQFF. The CDR3 nucleotides are TGCGCCAGCAGTGAGTCCTGGTCCAGGGGCTCCTACAATGAGCAGTTCTTC.